This entry describes one TCR beta chain. Antigen: not known. These data come from a study of T-cell memory formation after mild COVID-19. Overall study context: Largely donor-specific TCR clusters were found. General study results and limits: Detection of some responders pre-infection suggested pre-existing cross-reactive memory T cells participated.

The germline V gene has CDR1 SQVTM and CDR2 ANQGSEA. Trimming removed 3 bases from V and 11 bases from J, with 19 bases in between. The CDR3 loop spans 13 amino acids. MiXCR, applied by TCRdb to the 5' RACE reads, yields one record per CDR3 protein. Of more than 300,000 distinct CDR3 sequences listed, 20% to 25% are singletons. The source is a man between 18 and 35 years old who had mild COVID-19 (a few samples of this study predate the infection). Cell type and time point are not known. The rearrangement uses TRBV29-1 and TRBJ1-2; D is unclear. The sample taken for sequencing was PBMCs or a T cell subset sorted from them (not recorded which). CDR3 sequence: CSVEVTTISGYTF. The DNA of the CDR3 is TGCAGCGTTGAGGTGACCACTATTTCTGGTTACACCTTC.